These T cell receptor beta chains were read from a single sample in a study of CD8 T cells in ankylosing spondylitis. From the 5' RACE reads, TCRdb called clonotypes with MiXCR, one entry per CDR3 protein. Among 400,000 or so distinct CDR3 sequences listed, around 26% were seen once. The sequenced sample consisted of blood, either unsorted or a sorted T cell fraction (not recorded which). The receptors here all came from a male donor with ankylosing spondylitis. CDR3s include the opening cysteine and the closing phenylalanine or tryptophan. Each record gives: clone size, J gene, V gene, D gene, CDR3 length, CDR3 protein, CDR3 DNA. D genes are given only for firm matches. Part of the rows lack a size; the others show once, few, many or a class for expanded clones.

>few|TRBJ2-1|TRBV5-1|-|13
CASSLQRYNEQFF
TGCGCCAGCAGCTTGCAGAGATACAATGAGCAGTTCTTC
>-|TRBJ1-1|TRBV5-1|-|17
CASSPEAGDIESTEAFF
TGCGCCAGCAGCCCTGAGGCAGGGGATATTGAAAGCACTGAAGCTTTCTTT
>few|TRBJ1-2|TRBV12-3/TRBV12-4|-|14
CASRTQEKNYGYTF
TGTGCCAGCAGGACACAGGAAAAGAACTATGGCTACACCTTC
>few|TRBJ2-2|TRBV7-2|-|16
CASSIIGAENTGELFF
TGTGCCAGCAGCATTATTGGGGCAGAGAACACCGGGGAGCTGTTTTTT
>once|TRBJ1-1|TRBV11-2|TRBD1|17
CASSPAAPGQRNTEAFF
TGTGCCAGCAGCCCCGCGGCCCCGGGACAGAGGAACACTGAAGCTTTCTTT
>few|TRBJ2-4|TRBV12-3/TRBV12-4|-|13
CASRGGAKNIQYF
TGTGCCAGCAGAGGAGGAGCCAAAAACATTCAGTACTTC
>few|TRBJ2-1|TRBV20-1|TRBD2|15
CSASGLAGGYNEQFF
TGCAGTGCTAGTGGACTAGCGGGGGGCTACAATGAGCAGTTCTTC
>few|TRBJ2-2|TRBV10-1|-|15
CASSFRTDGAGELFF
TGCGCCAGCAGTTTTAGGACAGATGGTGCCGGGGAGCTGTTTTTT
>few|TRBJ2-1|TRBV6-1|TRBD2|18
CASRPAGLAGGAFNEQFF
TGTGCCAGCAGGCCCGCGGGACTAGCGGGAGGGGCCTTCAATGAGCAGTTCTTC
>once|TRBJ1-6|TRBV12-3/TRBV12-4|-|12
CASSSLEVTLHF
TGTGCCAGCAGTTCGCTTGAGGTCACCCTCCACTTT
>-|TRBJ2-5|TRBV30|-|14
CAWSGSSGGETQYF
TGTGCCTGGAGCGGGTCCTCAGGTGGGGAGACCCAGTACTTC
>-|TRBJ2-1|TRBV5-1|TRBD2|18
CASSFQRGRGFSYNEQFF
TGCGCCAGCAGCTTCCAGCGGGGGAGGGGATTTTCCTACAATGAGCAGTTCTTC
>-|TRBJ2-3|TRBV20-1|-|14
CSALGAGLTDTQYF
TGCAGTGCCCTTGGTGCCGGCCTCACAGATACGCAGTATTTT
>few|TRBJ2-5|TRBV12-3/TRBV12-4|TRBD1|14
CASRPRTGAPTQYF
TGTGCCAGCAGGCCCCGGACAGGGGCCCCGACCCAGTACTTC
>-|TRBJ1-2|TRBV5-1|TRBD1|15
CASNRLTGDNYGYTF
TGCGCCAGCAACCGACTTACAGGGGATAACTATGGCTACACCTTC
>-|TRBJ2-7|TRBV5-1|-|15
CASSLVRPNSYEQYF
TGCGCCAGCAGCTTGGTCCGGCCAAACTCCTACGAGCAGTACTTC